Shown below are 5 T cell receptor beta chains from a single sample sequenced in a study of Ad26.COV2.S vaccination and SARS-CoV-2 variants. Treatment described: 15 to 20 received Ad26.COV2.S at low or high dose, single or two shots; roughly five received placebo; per-sample allocation not given. Following the first vaccine or placebo injection, samples were taken on day 63. The method was immunoSEQ multiplex PCR; TCRdb's version includes in-frame clones alone and lacks a portion of them. The table has some 480,000 clones, approximately 88% seen once. The sample here was peripheral blood, taken in a trial of Ad26.COV2.S vaccine versus placebo. Receptors were obtained from a person between 18 and 60 years old who received the Ad26.COV2.S COVID-19 vaccine or a placebo.

This chain uses TRBV6-1 with TRBJ2-7; no clear D gene. Trimming pared 2 bases from V and 3 bases from J, leaving 17 bases between. The germline V gene has CDR1 MNHNS and CDR2 SASEGT. The CDR3 runs to 16 residues. In nucleotides, the CDR3 is TGTGCCAGCAGTGAACCCCCTACGCGAAAACTCTACGAGCAGTACTTC. This codes for CASSEPPTRKLYEQYF.

This chain connects TRBV2 to TRBJ2-3, with TRBD1 matching over 7 bases. Germline V gene data show CDR1 as SNHLY and CDR2 as FYNNEI. The CDR3 has 14 residues. Trimming took 2 bases from V and 6 from J; bases not matched to a gene: 5. CDR3 coding DNA: TGTGCCAGCAGTGAATCCACAGGGGAGGATACGCAGTATTTT. Its protein product is CASSESTGEDTQYF.

This clone was found once. The chain has TRBV2 and TRBJ1-5, with TRBD1 matching 8 bases. Trimming cost V 6 bases and J 4 bases; bases outside gene matches: 8. Per germline, CDR1 SNHLY and CDR2 FYNNEI. The CDR3 totals 15 residues. This CDR3 is CASRSDRGGNQPQHF. CDR3 sequence (DNA): TGTGCCAGCAGAAGCGACAGGGGAGGGAATCAGCCCCAGCATTTT.

V usage is TRBV3-1 (or the pseudogene TRBV3-2) and J usage is TRBJ1-6; D may be TRBD1 (5 bases). This CDR3 has 15 residues. Germline lookup yields CDR1 LGHDT and CDR2 YNNKEL (reference sequence). V lost 3 bases and J 7 bases, leaving 13 bases between the germline ends. The CDR3 here is CASSQTTGGNSPLHF. CDR3 DNA sequence: TGTGCCAGCAGCCAGACAACCGGGGGGAATTCACCCCTCCACTTT.

V usage is TRBV24-1 and J usage is TRBJ2-1; no definite D call. Germline CDR1 reads KGHDR; CDR2 reads SFDVKD. Trimming shortened V by 6 bases and J by 4 bases, and 12 bases separated the two germline ends. This CDR3 contains 14 residues. This chain's CDR3 is CATSRLPPYNEQFF. The CDR3 DNA follows: TGTGCCACCAGTCGCCTACCCCCATACAATGAGCAGTTCTTC.